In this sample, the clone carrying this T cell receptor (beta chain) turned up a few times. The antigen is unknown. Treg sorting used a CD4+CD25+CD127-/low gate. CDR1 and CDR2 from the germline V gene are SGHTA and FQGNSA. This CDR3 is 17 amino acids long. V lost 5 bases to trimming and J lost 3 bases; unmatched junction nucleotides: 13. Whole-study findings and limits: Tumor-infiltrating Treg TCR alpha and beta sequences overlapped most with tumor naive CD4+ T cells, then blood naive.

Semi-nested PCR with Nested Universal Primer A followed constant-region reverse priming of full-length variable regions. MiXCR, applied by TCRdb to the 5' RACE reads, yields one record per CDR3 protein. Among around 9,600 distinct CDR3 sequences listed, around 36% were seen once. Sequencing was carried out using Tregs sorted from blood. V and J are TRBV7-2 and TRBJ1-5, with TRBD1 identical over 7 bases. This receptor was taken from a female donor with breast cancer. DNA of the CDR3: TGTGCCAGCAGCCTCAGGCCTACAGGGGTGACCAATCAGCCCCAGCATTTT. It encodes CASSLRPTGVTNQPQHF.